This TCR beta chain was recovered during a study of cytomegalovirus exposure and HLA in healthy donors. Study-level results: Over 150 TCR beta chains were listed as cytomegalovirus-associated. Available immune exposure information was restricted to CMV serostatus only.

As concerns this clone: The antigen remains unidentified.

The study ran its PCR with 60 Vbeta and 13 Jbeta primers. Sequenced by immunoSEQ multiplex PCR; TCRdb stores in-frame clones only, minus some. The sample yields 150,000 to 200,000 clones, approximately 78% seen once. The CDR3 is 15 amino acids. V was shortened by 4 bases and J by 0 bases, with 10 bases between the two germline ends. The sequence derives from a woman aged 50 to 60 in good health and CMV-seropositive. Sequenced sample: PBMCs. This rearrangement joins TRBV5-3 to TRBJ2-2; the D gene is possibly TRBD2 (5 bases). TRBV5-3 is classed as an ORF, of uncertain function. As DNA, the CDR3 is TGTGCCAGAAGCGGGAGTGGTTCGAACACCGGGGAGCTGTTTTTT. Its translation: CARSGSGSNTGELFF.